The 9 T cell receptor beta chains reported below all come from one sample, sequenced in a study of T cells in Graves' hyperthyroidism and ophthalmopathy. It was RNA transcripts that yielded the amplified TCR beta CDR3 regions. RT-PCR in the first round (using the HTBI primer set) targeted the TCR CDR3. TCRdb reanalysed the multiplex PCR reads using MiXCR and keeps one entry per CDR3 protein. The sample includes 130,000 or so distinct CDR3 sequences, 22% of them seen just once. Sequencing was performed on blood. The source is a woman aged 50 to 65 with Graves' hyperthyroidism that later progressed to Graves' ophthalmopathy.

The J gene is TRBJ1-6, the V gene TRBV25-1; TRBD1 matches 7 bases. This CDR3 spans 14 amino acids. Germline assignment: CDR1 MGHDK and CDR2 SYGVNS. With 6 bases clipped from V and 6 bases from J, the junction kept 5 bases outside the gene matches. CDR3 protein: CASRGDRANSPLHF. For the CDR3, the DNA is TGTGCCAGCAGGGGAGACAGGGCTAATTCACCCCTCCACTTT.

In this sample, this clonotype turned up many times. This chain's CDR3 is CASSLGGTGYDTEAFF. CDR3 coding DNA: TGCGCCAGCAGCTTGGGGGGGACAGGGTACGACACTGAAGCTTTCTTT. V gene TRBV5-1 combines with J gene TRBJ1-1; 9 positions match TRBD1. From germline, CDR1 is SGHRS and CDR2 YFSETQ. The length of the CDR3 is 16 residues. V dropped 0 bases and J dropped 3; count of bases not matched to a gene: 6.

The J gene is TRBJ2-5, the V gene TRBV5-1; 8 bases fit TRBD2. Per the germline V gene, CDR1 is SGHRS and CDR2 is YFSETQ. Trimming at V came to 0 bases and at J to 3 bases, leaving 7 bases not matched to a gene. The CDR3 sequence is 16 residues long. This chain's CDR3 is CASSLAGVGGEETQYF. DNA of the CDR3: TGCGCCAGCAGCTTGGCGGGGGTCGGGGGGGAAGAGACCCAGTACTTC.

Only a few counts were recorded for this clonotype. The rearrangement joins TRBV28 to TRBJ1-2, with D unclear. The CDR3 has 12 residues. V lost 1 base and J lost 7, with 7 bases in between. CDR1 MDHEN and CDR2 SYDVKM come from the germline V gene. The CDR3 sequence: CASSLYLGGYTF. CDR3 DNA sequence: TGTGCCAGCAGTTTATACCTCGGTGGCTACACCTTC.

This clonotype occurred many times. The chain carries TRBV7-9 and TRBJ2-7, with no clear D. Per germline, CDR1 SEHNR and CDR2 FQNEAQ (reference sequence). This CDR3 contains 12 residues. The CDR3 is CAVVIGSYEQYF. CDR3 in DNA: TGTGCGGTCGTGATAGGCTCCTACGAGCAGTACTTC. Looking up the rest from reference TRBV7-9 and TRBJ2-7 gives the full variable domain: DTGVSQNPRHKITKRGQNVTFRCDPISEHNRLYWYRQTLGQGPEFLTYFQNEAQLEKSRLLSDRFSAERPKGSFSTLEIQRTEQGDSAMYLCAVVIGSYEQYFGPGTRLTVT.

This clonotype has a count of ten or more. This chain links TRBV5-1 with TRBJ2-3; no reliable D call. The CDR3 consists of 12 residues. Germline CDR1 and CDR2: SGHRS and YFSETQ. V was cut by 1 base and J by 2 bases, with 2 bases left in between. In DNA form, the CDR3 reads TGCGCCAGCAGCTTGCACACAGATACGCAGTATTTT. Protein sequence: CASSLHTDTQYF.

Many counts were recorded for this clonotype. The chain has TRBV28 and TRBJ1-6; a possible D gene is TRBD1 (6 bases). Looked up from germline, CDR1 is MDHEN and CDR2 is SYDVKM. Between the trimmed V and J ends, which lost 3 bases and 10 bases, there was a span of 13 bases. The CDR3 extends over 14 amino acids. The CDR3 protein is CASSFQGIVSPLHF. DNA of the CDR3: TGTGCCAGCAGTTTCCAGGGGATCGTATCACCCCTCCACTTT.

V usage is TRBV7-2 and J usage is TRBJ2-1; perhaps TRBD1 as D (6 bases). The germline gives CDR1 SGHTA, CDR2 FQGNSA. The CDR3 loop spans 14 amino acids. Trimming took off 9 bases at V and 2 bases at J, with 14 bases between the two ends. CDR3 DNA: TGTGCCAGTAAACAGGGTGGCACCTACAATGAGCAGTTCTTC. It is translated as CASKQGGTYNEQFF.

This clonotype was counted at least ten times. V usage is TRBV12-3 or TRBV12-4 and J usage is TRBJ1-1, with no clear D. CDR3 length equals 14 residues. The V and J ends lost 3 bases and 1 base respectively, with 9 bases between them. The CDR3: CASSLEARNTEAFF. In DNA, the CDR3 is TGTGCCAGCAGTTTGGAGGCGAGGAACACTGAAGCTTTCTTT.